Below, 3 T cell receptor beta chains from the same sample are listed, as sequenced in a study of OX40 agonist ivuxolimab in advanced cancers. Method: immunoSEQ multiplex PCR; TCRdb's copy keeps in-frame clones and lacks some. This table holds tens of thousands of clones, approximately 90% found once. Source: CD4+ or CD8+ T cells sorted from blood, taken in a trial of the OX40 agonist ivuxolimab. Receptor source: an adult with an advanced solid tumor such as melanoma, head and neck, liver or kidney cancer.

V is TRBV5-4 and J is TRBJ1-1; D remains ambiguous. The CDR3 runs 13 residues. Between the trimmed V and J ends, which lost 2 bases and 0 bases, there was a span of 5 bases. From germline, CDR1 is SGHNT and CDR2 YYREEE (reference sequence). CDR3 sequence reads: CASSLRLNTEAFF. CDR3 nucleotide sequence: TGTGCCAGCAGCTTACGCTTGAACACTGAAGCTTTCTTT. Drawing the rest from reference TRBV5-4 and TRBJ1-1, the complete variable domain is ETGVTQSPTHLIKTRGQQVTLRCSSQSGHNTVSWYQQALGQGPQFIFQYYREEENGRGNFPPRFSGLQFPNYSSELNVNALELDDSALYLCASSLRLNTEAFFGQGTRLTVV.

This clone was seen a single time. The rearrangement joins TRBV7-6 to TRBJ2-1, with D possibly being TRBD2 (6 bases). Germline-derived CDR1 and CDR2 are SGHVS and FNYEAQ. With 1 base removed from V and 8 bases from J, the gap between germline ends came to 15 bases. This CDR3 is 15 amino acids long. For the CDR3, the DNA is TGTGCCAGCAGCTTAGGGGTAGGAGGGGCCTATGAGCAGTTCTTC. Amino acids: CASSLGVGGAYEQFF.

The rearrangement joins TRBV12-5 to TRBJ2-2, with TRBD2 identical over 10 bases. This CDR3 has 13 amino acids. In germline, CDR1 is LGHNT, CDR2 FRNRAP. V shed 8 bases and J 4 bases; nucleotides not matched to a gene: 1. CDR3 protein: CASRLAGTGELFF. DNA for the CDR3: TGTGCTAGTAGACTAGCGGGCACCGGGGAGCTGTTTTTT.